This T cell receptor beta chain is drawn from a study of T cell changes during pregnancy in multiple sclerosis. Germline values: CDR1 KGHSH, CDR2 LQKENI. The CDR3 is made up of 16 amino acids. J was trimmed by 2 bases and V by 1 base; bases with no gene match: 6. Generated by immunoSEQ multiplex PCR, the TCRdb table keeps only in-frame clones and is missing some. The table shows 50,000 to 70,000 clones, with almost 95% occurring only once. The material sequenced was peripheral blood, taken in the first trimester of pregnancy. This chain connects TRBV18 to TRBJ2-5; 8 bases are shared with TRBD2. The sequence was collected from a female donor with multiple sclerosis, enrolled in a pregnancy study. This CDR3 reads CASSPLEAGGQETQYF. CDR3 nucleotide sequence: TGTGCCAGCTCACCACTTGAGGCGGGGGGTCAAGAGACCCAGTACTTC.